A selection of T cell receptor beta chains follows, all from one sample in a study of T cells in Graves' hyperthyroidism and ophthalmopathy. TCRdb redid the calling of the multiplex PCR reads with MiXCR, one entry per CDR3 protein. This sample has fewer than 500,000 distinct CDR3 sequences, with around 15% found just once. Sequenced sample: blood. These receptors came from a man between 18 and 35 years old with Graves' ophthalmopathy. Each CDR3 is given with its conserved first and last residue. A D gene is named only where the DNA matches it firmly. Clone size is not always given. Where it is, it says once, few, many or a class for expanded clones.

length: 15; V: TRBV18; D: -; size: many; CDR3: CASSQETGPGQPQHF
length: 16; V: TRBV20-1; D: TRBD2; size: -; CDR3: CSARDATTSGSYEQYF
length: 16; V: TRBV4-1; D: -; size: few; CDR3: CASSQSGNSKNYGYTF
length: 15; V: TRBV11-2; D: TRBD2; size: many; CDR3: CASSLDRRENYEQYF
length: 14; V: TRBV18; D: -; size: many; CDR3: CASSPGAPGNEQFF
length: 14; V: TRBV3-1; D: -; size: many; CDR3: CASSKTGARDTQYF
length: 13; V: TRBV5-6; D: -; size: -; CDR3: CASSPGTRGPQHF
length: 13; V: TRBV2; D: TRBD1; size: many; CDR3: CASSPETGGTQYF
length: 12; V: TRBV4-1; D: -; size: many; CDR3: CASSQESQGHTF
length: 15; V: TRBV20-1; D: -; size: -; CDR3: CSARIEGVGPDTQYF
length: 13; V: TRBV19; D: -; size: -; CDR3: CASSIANWKPQHF
length: 15; V: TRBV27; D: -; size: -; CDR3: CASGSGSGRDHEQYF
length: 15; V: TRBV19; D: -; size: -; CDR3: CASSIIRQGGNEQFF
length: 15; V: TRBV4-1; D: -; size: few; CDR3: CASSQPGQLYREQYF
length: 14; V: TRBV30; D: -; size: -; CDR3: CAWSLGIGNEKLFF
length: 13; V: TRBV18; D: -; size: many; CDR3: CATSLGEDEKLFF
length: 13; V: TRBV27; D: -; size: -; CDR3: CASSLSGRPPLHF
length: 14; V: TRBV11-1; D: -; size: many; CDR3: CASSNRDISSTQYF
length: 12; V: TRBV9; D: -; size: once; CDR3: CASSVGLGELFF
length: 15; V: TRBV12-3/TRBV12-4; D: -; size: -; CDR3: CASSPQLGAQETQYF
length: 16; V: TRBV7-2; D: -; size: many; CDR3: CASSLPQGPRTGELFF
length: 16; V: TRBV4-1; D: -; size: -; CDR3: CASSQEGSESSYEQYF
length: 15; V: TRBV20-1; D: -; size: few; CDR3: CSARRGGRANTEAFF
length: 14; V: TRBV6-1; D: -; size: many; CDR3: CASRLTPIGQPQHF
length: 19; V: TRBV5-1; D: TRBD2; size: -; CDR3: CASSGLTSGRFSSTDTQYF
length: 14; V: TRBV4-1; D: -; size: many; CDR3: CASSPGTPQETQYF
length: 18; V: TRBV6-1; D: -; size: few; CDR3: CASSPTGRRALRTGELFF
length: 13; V: TRBV7-9; D: TRBD1; size: many; CDR3: CASSLDRANEQYF
length: 16; V: TRBV27; D: -; size: many; CDR3: CASSFPPNGRYNEQFF
length: 12; V: TRBV13; D: -; size: many; CDR3: CASSLGGGPQHF
length: 14; V: TRBV2; D: -; size: many; CDR3: CASSDAASKDTQYF
length: 19; V: TRBV19; D: TRBD2; size: once; CDR3: CASSSFPTTSGGPGGELFF
length: 17; V: TRBV20-1; D: -; size: many; CDR3: CSARVASAYLASYEQYF
length: 14; V: TRBV19; D: -; size: -; CDR3: CASSWGTATGGYTF
length: 15; V: TRBV2; D: -; size: many; CDR3: CASIRSQSSYNEQFF
length: 12; V: TRBV6-1; D: -; size: many; CDR3: CASSMLTDTQYF
length: 13; V: TRBV6-5; D: -; size: many; CDR3: CASSYSNQGGYTF
length: 16; V: TRBV9; D: TRBD2; size: -; CDR3: CASSYQGLADTDTQYF
length: 16; V: TRBV5-1; D: TRBD2; size: many; CDR3: CASSPEGLAGYNEQFF
length: 12; V: TRBV7-9; D: -; size: many; CDR3: CASSLGADGYTF
length: 14; V: TRBV7-9; D: TRBD1; size: many; CDR3: CASSFTGESNEQFF
length: 20; V: TRBV27; D: -; size: -; CDR3: CASSFYICSARVLSYNEQFF
length: 15; V: TRBV7-2; D: -; size: many; CDR3: CASSLFGTYQETQYF
length: 15; V: TRBV2; D: TRBD1; size: many; CDR3: CASSKGQGASQPQHF
length: 14; V: TRBV29-1; D: TRBD2; size: many; CDR3: CSAEGLAGRNEQFF
length: 13; V: TRBV29-1; D: TRBD1; size: many; CDR3: CSVVGQGTDTQYF
length: 17; V: TRBV2; D: TRBD2; size: -; CDR3: CASLGRLAGVGAYEQYF
length: 19; V: TRBV6-6; D: -; size: many; CDR3: CASSYSTRGGGGYQETQYF
length: 16; V: TRBV6-5; D: -; size: -; CDR3: CASSYPLGTPQETQYF
length: 16; V: TRBV19; D: TRBD1; size: few; CDR3: CASRDRDRDVYYGYTF
length: 10; V: TRBV25-1; D: -; size: -; CDR3: CASMGDTIYF
length: 14; V: TRBV2; D: -; size: many; CDR3: CASSGSGLHRELFF
length: 13; V: TRBV5-6; D: -; size: -; CDR3: CASSLGLGQPQHF
length: 13; V: TRBV10-1; D: -; size: many; CDR3: CASSARQQETQYF
length: 15; V: TRBV5-1; D: -; size: -; CDR3: CVSSLGRRVTDTQYF